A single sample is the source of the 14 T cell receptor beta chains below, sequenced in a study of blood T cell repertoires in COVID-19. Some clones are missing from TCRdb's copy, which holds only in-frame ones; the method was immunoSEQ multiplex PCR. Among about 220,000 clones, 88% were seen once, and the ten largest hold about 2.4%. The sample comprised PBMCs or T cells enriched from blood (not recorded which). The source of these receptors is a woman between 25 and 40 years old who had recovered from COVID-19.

CDR3 in amino acids: CASSLRGQGSYEQYF. The CDR3 bases are TGTGCCAGCTCACTTAGGGGACAGGGTTCCTACGAGCAGTACTTC. The gene calls are TRBV18 and TRBJ2-7, with TRBD1 matching over 9 bases. This CDR3 comprises 15 residues. Germline trimming cut 4 bases from V and 1 base from J; bases unmatched to any gene: 5. Germline V gene sequence: CDR1 KGHSH, CDR2 LQKENI.

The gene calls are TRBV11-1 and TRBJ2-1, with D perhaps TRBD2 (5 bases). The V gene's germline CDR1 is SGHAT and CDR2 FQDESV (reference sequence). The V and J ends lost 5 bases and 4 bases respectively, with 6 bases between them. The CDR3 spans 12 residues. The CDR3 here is CASSGLYNEQFF. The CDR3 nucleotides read TGTGCCAGCAGCGGACTTTACAATGAGCAGTTCTTC.

The CDR3 region is CASSINDRFAYEQYF. CDR3 nucleotide sequence: TGTGCCAGTAGTATTAACGACAGGTTCGCCTACGAGCAGTACTTC. The chain recombines TRBV19 with TRBJ2-7, with D perhaps matching TRBD1 (6 bases). The CDR3 contains 15 residues. CDR1 and CDR2 from the germline V gene are LNHDA and SQIVND (reference sequence). Trimming shortened V by 3 bases and J by 2 bases, and 14 bases separated the two germline ends.

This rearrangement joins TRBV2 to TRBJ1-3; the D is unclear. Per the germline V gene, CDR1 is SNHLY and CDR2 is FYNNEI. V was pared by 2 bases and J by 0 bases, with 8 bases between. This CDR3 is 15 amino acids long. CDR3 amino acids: CASSEYFFSGNTIYF. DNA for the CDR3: TGTGCCAGCAGTGAATACTTCTTCTCTGGAAACACCATATATTTT.

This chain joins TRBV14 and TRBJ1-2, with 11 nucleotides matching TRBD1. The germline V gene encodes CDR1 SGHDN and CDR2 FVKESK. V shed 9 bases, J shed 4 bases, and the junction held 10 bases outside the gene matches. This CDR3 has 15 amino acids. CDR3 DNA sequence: TGTGCCAGTACCCCCGGGACAGGGGGTTTCTATGGCTACACCTTC. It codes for CASTPGTGGFYGYTF.

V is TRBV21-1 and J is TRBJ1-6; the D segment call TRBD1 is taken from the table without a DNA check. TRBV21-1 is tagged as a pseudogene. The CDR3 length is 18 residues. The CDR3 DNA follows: TGTGCCAGCAGCAAAGAGGTTCAGGGGAATGCCCTTAATTCACCCCTCCACTTT. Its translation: CASSKEVQGNALNSPLHF.

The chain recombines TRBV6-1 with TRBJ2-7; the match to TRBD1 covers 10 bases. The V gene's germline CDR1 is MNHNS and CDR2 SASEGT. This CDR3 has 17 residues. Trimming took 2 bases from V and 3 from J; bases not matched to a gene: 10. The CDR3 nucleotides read TGTGCCAGCAGTGAATTATTTGGACAGGGGGGCAACTACGAGCAGTACTTC. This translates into CASSELFGQGGNYEQYF.

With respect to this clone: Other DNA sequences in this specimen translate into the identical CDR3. CDR3 in amino acids: CASSLQMNTEAFF. The CDR3 DNA reads as TGTGCCAGCAGTCTACAGATGAACACTGAAGCTTTCTTT. The rearrangement uses TRBV11-3 and TRBJ1-1; no reliable D call. The CDR3 is made up of 13 amino acids. The V end lost 6 bases, the J end lost 0 bases, and 8 bases lay between the germline ends. Germline V lookup: CDR1 SGHNT, CDR2 YENEEA.

The CDR3 region is CASSTGMANYGYTF. The CDR3 DNA follows: TGTGCCAGTAGTACAGGGATGGCTAACTATGGCTACACCTTC. This sequence joins TRBV19 and TRBJ1-2; a weak D match, TRBD1 (5 bases). Germline lookup yields CDR1 LNHDA and CDR2 SQIVND (reference sequence). Trimming pared 4 bases from V and 0 bases from J, leaving 9 bases between. The CDR3 runs to 14 residues.

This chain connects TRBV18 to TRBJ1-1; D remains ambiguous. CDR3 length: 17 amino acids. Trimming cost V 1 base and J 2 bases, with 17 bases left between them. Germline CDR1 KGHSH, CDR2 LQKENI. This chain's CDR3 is CASSPRTGLPTNTEAFF. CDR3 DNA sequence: TGTGCCAGCTCACCACGAACTGGGCTCCCCACAAACACTGAAGCTTTCTTT.

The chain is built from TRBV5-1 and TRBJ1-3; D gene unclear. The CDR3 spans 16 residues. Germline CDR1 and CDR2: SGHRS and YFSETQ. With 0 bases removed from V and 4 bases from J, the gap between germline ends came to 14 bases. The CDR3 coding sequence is TGCGCCAGCAGCTTGGCGGGAATTGGGCCCGGAAACACCATATATTTT. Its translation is CASSLAGIGPGNTIYF.

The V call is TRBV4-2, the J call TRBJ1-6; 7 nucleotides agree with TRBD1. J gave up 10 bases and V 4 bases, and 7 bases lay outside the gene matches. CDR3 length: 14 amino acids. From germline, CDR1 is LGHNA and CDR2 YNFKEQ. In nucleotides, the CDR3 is TGTGCCAGCAGCCCTCGACAGGGAGGCTCACCCCTCCACTTT. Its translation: CASSPRQGGSPLHF.

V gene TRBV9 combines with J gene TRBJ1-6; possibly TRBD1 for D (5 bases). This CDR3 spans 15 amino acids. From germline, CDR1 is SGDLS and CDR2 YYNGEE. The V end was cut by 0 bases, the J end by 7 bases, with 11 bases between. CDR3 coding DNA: TGTGCCAGCAGCGTAGGCGGGACGGAGAATTCACCCCTCCACTTT. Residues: CASSVGGTENSPLHF.

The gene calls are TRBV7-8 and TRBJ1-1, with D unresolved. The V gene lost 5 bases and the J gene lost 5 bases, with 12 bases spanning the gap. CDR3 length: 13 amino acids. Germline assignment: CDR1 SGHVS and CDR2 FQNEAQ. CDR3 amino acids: CASSVDRGTEAFF. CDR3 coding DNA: TGTGCCAGCAGCGTTGACCGAGGGACTGAAGCTTTCTTT.